The 28 T cell receptor beta chains listed next were all sequenced from one sample in a study of cytomegalovirus exposure and HLA in healthy donors. Primers included in the PCR were 60 Vbeta and 13 Jbeta primers. TCRdb's copy holds only in-frame clones and misses some; the assay was immunoSEQ multiplex PCR. The sample contains 95,000 to 150,000 clones, roughly 74% of which appear only once. Sequenced material: PBMCs. Receptors originate from a man aged 40-55 years in good health and CMV-seronegative.

The V gene is TRBV5-6, the J gene TRBJ1-1, with a weak D call TRBD1 (5 bases). The CDR3 has 14 amino acids. With 2 bases removed from V and 1 base from J, the gap between germline ends came to 9 bases. Germline CDR1 reads SGHDT; CDR2 reads YYEEEE. CDR3 region: CASSLPGANTEAFF. The DNA for the CDR3 is TGTGCCAGCAGCTTACCTGGGGCGAACACTGAAGCTTTCTTT.

This chain connects TRBV9 to TRBJ2-5, with 7 positions matching TRBD2. The germline V gene encodes CDR1 SGDLS and CDR2 YYNGEE. This CDR3 region has 15 residues. V was pared by 0 bases and J by 4 bases, with 6 bases of the junction left unmatched. The CDR3 DNA sequence: TGTGCCAGCAGCGTAGACATTGCTAGCGGAGAGACCCAGTACTTC. It is translated as CASSVDIASGETQYF.

The chain is built from TRBV19 and TRBJ1-5; D is undetermined. CDR3 length: 16 amino acids. Germline V gene data show CDR1 as LNHDA and CDR2 as SQIVND (reference sequence). V lost 3 bases, J lost 0 bases, and 12 bases lay in between. The DNA of the CDR3 is TGTGCCAGTAGTATTGCGGTGGTTTATAGCAATCAGCCCCAGCATTTT. This codes for CASSIAVVYSNQPQHF.

This clone was observed a few times. V usage is TRBV20-1 and J usage is TRBJ1-2, with D possibly TRBD1 on 5 matching bases. The V end was cut by 6 bases, the J end by 7 bases, with 12 bases between. The CDR3 covers 11 residues. Per the germline V gene, CDR1 is DFQATT and CDR2 is SNEGSKA (reference sequence). CDR3 nucleotide sequence: TGCAGTGCGCCCCGGGGGGGTGGCTACACCTTC. This sequence encodes CSAPRGGGYTF.

Turning to this clone: Without the conserved terminal phenylalanine or tryptophan, this CDR3 likely stems from a read error. The J gene is TRBJ1-1, the V gene TRBV4-2; TRBD1 matches at 8 bases. V gave up 1 base and J gave up 3 bases; unmatched junction bases: 4. The germline gives CDR1 LGHNA, CDR2 YNFKEQ. The length of the CDR3 is 15 residues. This chain's CDR3 is CASSQGATGDTEAFL. The CDR3 nucleotides read TGTGCCAGCAGCCAAGGAGCGACAGGGGACACTGAAGCTTTCCTT.

This clone was seen a few times. Written as DNA, the CDR3 is TGTGCCAGCAGCCCATGGTCCGGGAGAGGTCAGCCCCAGCATTTT. Translated: CASSPWSGRGQPQHF. The chain couples TRBV5-8 to TRBJ1-5, with D hard to call. Trimming pared 4 bases from V and 6 bases from J, leaving 17 bases between. There are 15 residues in the CDR3. Per the germline V gene, CDR1 is SGHTS and CDR2 is YDEGEE.

The chain carries TRBV7-8 and TRBJ2-3, with 9 bases identical to TRBD2. Germline lookup yields CDR1 SGHVS and CDR2 FQNEAQ. This CDR3 has 17 amino acids. Trimming cost V 4 bases and J 5 bases; bases outside gene matches: 13. CDR3 DNA: TGTGCCAGCAGCTCCGGACTCGGCGGGGGGGCGAGAGATACGCAGTATTTT. Encoded protein: CASSSGLGGGARDTQYF.

The J gene is TRBJ1-1, the V gene TRBV10-3; 8 bases line up with TRBD1. Germline trimming cut 4 bases from V and 11 bases from J; bases unmatched to any gene: 9. This CDR3 is built from 13 residues. Per the germline V gene, CDR1 is ENHRY and CDR2 is SYGVKD. Written as DNA, the CDR3 is TGTGCCATCAGTGGGGCAGGGGGCGCGAATGCTTTCTTT. Translation gives CAISGAGGANAFF.

This chain connects TRBV7-3 to TRBJ2-1; 12 bases align to TRBD2. The V segment lost 5 bases and the J segment 13 bases; nucleotides outside the gene matches: 3. CDR3 length: 12 residues. The germline gives CDR1 SGHTA, CDR2 FQGTGA. CDR3 in DNA: TGTGCCAGCAGCAGGACTAGCGGGGTCCAGTTCTTC. Translating it yields CASSRTSGVQFF.

This chain links TRBV5-4 with TRBJ2-1; the match to TRBD1 covers 8 bases. Losses at the gene ends were 5 bases for V and 4 bases for J; bases not matched to a gene: 8. The germline V gene has CDR1 SGHNT and CDR2 YYREEE (reference sequence). The CDR3 contains 15 residues. The CDR3 sequence is CASSEGQGAYNEQFF. CDR3 sequence (DNA): TGTGCCAGCAGTGAAGGACAGGGAGCTTACAATGAGCAGTTCTTC.

The CDR3 here is CASSSRWDYSVPETQYF. The CDR3 DNA follows: TGTGCCAGCAGCTCCCGATGGGACTACTCGGTCCCAGAGACCCAGTACTTC. The chain employs TRBV11-2 and TRBJ2-5; 7 positions match TRBD2. This CDR3 contains 17 residues. Germline CDR1 SGHAT, CDR2 FQNNGV. Losses at the gene ends were 4 bases for V and 4 bases for J; bases not matched to a gene: 15.

This clone was seen just once. The chain links TRBV27 to TRBJ1-4; perhaps TRBD1 as D (5 bases). Germline V gene lookup returns CDR1 MNHEY and CDR2 SMNVEV (reference sequence). CDR3 length: 14 amino acids. V was shortened by 0 bases and J by 10 bases, with 12 bases between the two germline ends. In DNA form, the CDR3 reads TGTGCCAGCAGTTTATCGATTTCCGGGGGAAAACTGTTTTTT. Translation: CASSLSISGGKLFF.

This clone has just a few counts. The J gene is TRBJ1-5, the V gene TRBV7-9; 7 positions match TRBD1. Germline V lookup: CDR1 SEHNR, CDR2 FQNEAQ (reference sequence). The length of the CDR3 is 15 residues. V lost 5 bases, J lost 4 bases, and 8 bases stayed unmatched. CDR3 nucleotide sequence: TGTGCCAGCAGCGGGGACAGTAGGGTAAATCAGCCCCAGCATTTT. Translated, it gives CASSGDSRVNQPQHF.

The V and J genes are TRBV4-1 and TRBJ1-5; TRBD1 matches at 7 bases. The germline gives CDR1 MGHRA, CDR2 YSYEKL. The ends lost 5 bases at V and 4 bases at J; junction bases unmatched: 2. The CDR3 loop spans 13 amino acids. The CDR3 sequence is CASSWDRNQPQHF. The DNA for the CDR3 is TGCGCCAGCAGCTGGGACAGAAATCAGCCCCAGCATTTT.

J is TRBJ2-1 and V is TRBV6-1; D gene uncertain. CDR1 and CDR2 from the germline V gene are MNHNS and SASEGT. Trimming stripped 1 base from V and 12 bases from J, with 10 bases between. This CDR3 is built from 12 residues. CDR3 nucleotide sequence: TGTGCCAGCAGTGAAGAGGAGTACGGGCAGTTCTTC. This sequence encodes CASSEEEYGQFF.

The chain joins TRBV2 to TRBJ2-3; the D gene is possibly TRBD1 (5 bases). This CDR3 spans 13 amino acids. Per germline, CDR1 SNHLY and CDR2 FYNNEI. Between the trimmed V and J ends, which lost 10 bases and 0 bases, there was a span of 11 bases. CDR3 sequence reads: CATKDSSTDTQYF. CDR3 in DNA: TGTGCCACAAAAGACAGCAGCACAGATACGCAGTATTTT. Full variable domain (rest looked up from reference TRBV2 and TRBJ2-3): EPEVTQTPSHQVTQMGQEVILRCVPISNHLYFYWYRQILGQKVEFLVSFYNNEISEKSEIFDDQFSVERPDGSNFTLKIRSTKLEDSAMYFCATKDSSTDTQYFGPGTRLTVL.

The gene calls are TRBV7-2 and TRBJ2-7; D is possibly TRBD1 (6 bases). Trimming took off 4 bases at V and 0 bases at J, with 13 bases between the two ends. Germline CDR1 SGHTA, CDR2 FQGNSA. The CDR3 extends over 15 amino acids. The CDR3 sequence is CASSSTWDNSYEQYF. CDR3 nucleotide sequence: TGTGCCAGCAGCTCCACTTGGGACAACTCCTACGAGCAGTACTTC.

CDR3 coding DNA: TGTGCCAGCAGTGAATTGAAGGGAGGAGGTCCTGAAGCTTTCTTT. Protein product: CASSELKGGGPEAFF. The rearrangement links TRBV25-1 to TRBJ1-1, with no clear D. Deletions cut 1 base from V and 6 bases from J, with 15 bases between. CDR3 length: 15 amino acids. Germline V gives CDR1 MGHDK, CDR2 SYGVNS.

This clone appeared a few times. This chain connects TRBV5-6 to TRBJ2-3; 8 bases are shared with TRBD2. The CDR3 has 14 amino acids. Germline V CDR1 and CDR2: SGHDT, YYEEEE. V lost 2 bases to trimming and J lost 5 bases; unmatched junction nucleotides: 4. CDR3 coding DNA: TGTGCCAGCAGCTTCACCACTAGCGGAGATACGCAGTATTTT. It yields the protein CASSFTTSGDTQYF.

V gene TRBV7-8 combines with J gene TRBJ2-7; 7 positions match TRBD1. Trimming cost V 1 base and J 2 bases; bases outside gene matches: 8. The CDR3 contains 16 residues. Germline CDR1 SGHVS, CDR2 FQNEAQ. Here the CDR3 reads CASSLGPGQITYEQYF. CDR3 nucleotide sequence: TGTGCCAGCAGCTTAGGTCCGGGACAGATAACCTACGAGCAGTACTTC.

This clone came up a few times. The V gene is TRBV7-2, the J gene TRBJ2-3; TRBD1 matches 12 bases. CDR1 SGHTA and CDR2 FQGNSA come from the germline V gene. The CDR3 spans 13 residues. J lost 4 bases, V lost 10 bases, and 3 bases had no gene match. The CDR3 DNA follows: TGTGCCATCGGGACAGGGGGCTCAGATACGCAGTATTTT. This sequence encodes CAIGTGGSDTQYF. The variable domain in full, completed from reference TRBV7-2 and TRBJ2-3, reads GAGVSQSPSNKVTEKGKDVELRCDPISGHTALYWYRQSLGQGLEFLIYFQGNSAPDKSGLPSDRFSAERTGGSVSTLTIQRTQQEDSAVYLCAIGTGGSDTQYFGPGTRLTVL.

The sample holds one count of this clone. J is TRBJ2-5 and V is TRBV5-1, with D tentatively TRBD2 (6 bases). V gave up 7 bases and J gave up 5 bases, with 15 bases separating them. This CDR3 is 13 amino acids long. The germline V gene has CDR1 SGHRS and CDR2 YFSETQ. DNA of the CDR3: TGCGCCAGCTTTTCCCGACGGGGGGAGACCCAGTACTTC. Its protein is CASFSRRGETQYF. The whole variable domain, filled in from reference TRBV5-1 and TRBJ2-5, reads KAGVTQTPRYLIKTRGQQVTLSCSPISGHRSVSWYQQTPGQGLQFLFEYFSETQRNKGNFPGRFSGRQFSNSRSEMNVSTLELGDSALYLCASFSRRGETQYFGPGTRLLVL.

The J gene is TRBJ1-2, the V gene TRBV6-7; TRBD1 agrees at 8 bases. TRBV6-7 is an open reading frame, and its role is uncertain. V lost 7 bases and J lost 4; bases outside the gene matches: 5. This CDR3 contains 13 residues. The CDR3 DNA reads TGTGCCAGCAAGGCAGGGGGCGGCTATGGCTACACCTTC. Translating it yields CASKAGGGYGYTF.

J is TRBJ2-7 and V is TRBV5-4; weak D call: TRBD1 (5 bases). Between the trimmed V and J ends, which lost 0 bases and 3 bases, there was a span of 7 bases. There are 13 residues in the CDR3. Germline CDR1 and CDR2: SGHNT and YYREEE (reference sequence). CDR3 in amino acids: CASSLGGDYEQYF. CDR3 nucleotide sequence: TGTGCCAGCAGCTTGGGGGGCGACTACGAGCAGTACTTC.

The CDR3 here is CASSVRSGLTSTDTQYF. CDR3 coding DNA: TGTGCCAGCAGTGTAAGGAGCGGGTTAACTAGCACAGATACGCAGTATTTT. The chain is built from TRBV6-4 and TRBJ2-3, with D maybe TRBD2 (6 bases). V lost 4 bases and J 0 bases, leaving 17 bases between the germline ends. The CDR3 runs to 17 residues. Germline CDR1 is MRHNA and CDR2 is SNTAGT.

This clone has just a few counts. The rearrangement joins TRBV6-5 to TRBJ1-5; weak D call: TRBD1 (5 bases). Germline assignment: CDR1 MNHEY and CDR2 SVGAGI. Trimming removed 6 bases at V and 2 bases at J, with 11 bases between. The CDR3 runs 14 residues. The CDR3 DNA reads TGTGCCAGCAGCCACAGGAATGGCAATCAGCCCCAGCATTTT. Amino acids: CASSHRNGNQPQHF.

The chain couples TRBV5-8 to TRBJ1-2; D gene ambiguous. CDR3 length: 13 amino acids. Germline V gives CDR1 SGHTS, CDR2 YDEGEE. The V gene lost 0 bases and the J gene lost 2 bases, with 5 bases spanning the gap. As DNA, the CDR3 is TGTGCCAGCAGCTTGGCGGGGAACTATGGCTACACCTTC. It translates to CASSLAGNYGYTF.

In this sample, this clone turned up a few times. V gene TRBV7-2 combines with J gene TRBJ1-1, with D perhaps TRBD1 (5 bases). Germline lookup yields CDR1 SGHTA and CDR2 FQGNSA. This CDR3 region has 14 residues. The V end lost 5 bases, the J end lost 1 base, and 11 bases lay between the germline ends. The chain's CDR3 is CASSLRQRNTEAFF. CDR3 in DNA: TGTGCCAGCAGCCTCCGACAGAGGAACACTGAAGCTTTCTTT.